These T cell receptor beta chains were read from a single sample in a study of cytomegalovirus exposure and HLA in healthy donors. Sequencing used immunoSEQ multiplex PCR; TCRdb keeps in-frame clones, though not all of them. The sample carries 150,000 to 200,000 clones, around four fifths recorded once. Material for sequencing was PBMCs. All receptors derive from a man aged 30 to 39 in good health and CMV-seropositive. Each CDR3 is given with its conserved first and last residue. The D gene is left open where the match is weak. Size is omitted from some rows. Given values are once, few, many or a class for expanded clones.

abundance	v_gene	j_gene	d_gene	CDR3aa	CDR3nt
NA	TRBV2	TRBJ2-5	TRBD1	CASSSGQGDETQYF	TGTGCCAGCAGTTCGGGACAGGGGGACGAGACCCAGTACTTC
NA	TRBV29-1	TRBJ2-1	TRBD1	CSVGQGASYNEQFF	TGCAGCGTTGGACAGGGAGCCTCCTACAATGAGCAGTTCTTC
NA	TRBV7-6	TRBJ2-7	NA	CASSLGTGGGGYEQYF	TGTGCCAGCAGCTTAGGAACCGGGGGAGGAGGGTACGAGCAGTACTTC
NA	TRBV10-2	TRBJ1-1	TRBD1	CASSRDSNTEAFF	TGCGCCAGCAGTAGGGACAGCAACACTGAAGCTTTCTTT
NA	TRBV13	TRBJ1-3	NA	CASSLYRAQFSGNTIYF	TGTGCCAGCAGTCTCTACAGGGCACAGTTCTCTGGAAACACCATATATTTT
NA	TRBV4-1	TRBJ2-7	TRBD1	CASSSDRGYEQYF	TGCGCCAGCAGCTCTGACAGGGGGTACGAGCAGTACTTC
NA	TRBV7-2	TRBJ2-7	TRBD2	CASSLRVLAGGTGSYEQYF	TGTGCCAGCAGCTTAAGGGTACTAGCGGGGGGCACGGGTTCCTACGAGCAGTACTTC
NA	TRBV7-9	TRBJ1-6	TRBD1	CASSLDQGAGSPLHF	TGTGCCAGCAGCTTAGATCAGGGGGCAGGATCACCCCTCCACTTT
NA	TRBV18	TRBJ2-2	TRBD1	CASSPPDRDPGELFF	TGTGCCAGCTCACCACCGGACAGGGATCCCGGGGAGCTGTTTTTT
NA	TRBV5-1	TRBJ2-7	TRBD2	CASSLDGTSSYEQYF	TGCGCCAGCAGCTTGGATGGGACTAGCTCCTACGAGCAGTACTTC
NA	TRBV11-1	TRBJ2-1	TRBD2	CASSLTLLAGGTNEQFF	TGTGCCAGCAGCTTAACGCTCCTGGCGGGGGGGACCAATGAGCAGTTCTTC
NA	TRBV25-1	TRBJ2-1	TRBD2	CASSGLGGAYNEQFF	TGTGCCAGCAGTGGACTCGGGGGGGCCTACAATGAGCAGTTCTTC
once	TRBV6-1	TRBJ2-2	TRBD1	CASSEVGSGTGYPGELFF	TGTGCCAGCAGTGAAGTAGGGAGCGGGACAGGGTATCCCGGGGAGCTGTTTTTT
NA	TRBV4-3	TRBJ2-7	NA	CASSNGQSYEQYF	TGCGCCAGCAGCAACGGACAGTCCTACGAGCAGTACTTC
NA	TRBV5-1	TRBJ2-1	NA	CASSRSPGGGDNEQFF	TGCGCCAGCAGCCGGTCCCCGGGGGGCGGGGACAATGAGCAGTTCTTC
NA	TRBV11-2	TRBJ1-1	NA	CASSLGSREAFF	TGTGCCAGCAGCTTAGGTTCACGGGAAGCTTTCTTT
NA	TRBV5-1	TRBJ1-2	NA	CASSLNGQLYGYTF	TGCGCCAGCAGCTTGAATGGGCAGCTCTATGGCTACACCTTC
NA	TRBV6-5	TRBJ1-1	NA	CASSYKRGNTEAFF	TGTGCCAGCAGTTACAAGCGGGGGAACACTGAAGCTTTCTTT
NA	TRBV9	TRBJ2-5	TRBD2	CASSVAGGGTNPKETQYF	TGTGCCAGCAGCGTAGCGGGCGGGGGGACGAACCCGAAAGAGACCCAGTACTTC
NA	TRBV27	TRBJ1-1	NA	CASSLGGSTEAFF	TGTGCCAGCAGTTTAGGGGGGTCCACTGAAGCTTTCTTT
NA	TRBV11-2	TRBJ1-2	TRBD1	CASSSSYAGGGYGYTF	TGTGCCAGCAGCTCGAGTTATGCAGGGGGAGGCTATGGCTACACCTTC
NA	TRBV6-1	TRBJ2-5	TRBD2	CASSAVAGGETQYF	TGTGCCAGCAGTGCGGTAGCGGGGGGGGAGACCCAGTACTTC
NA	TRBV28	TRBJ1-5	TRBD1	CASRSSGTGLNQPQHF	TGTGCCAGCAGGTCCTCCGGGACAGGGTTAAATCAGCCCCAGCATTTT
few	TRBV4-2	TRBJ1-5	TRBD1	CASSPWGQDSNQPQHF	TGTGCCAGCAGCCCCTGGGGACAGGATAGCAATCAGCCCCAGCATTTT
few	TRBV5-6	TRBJ2-5	TRBD1	CASSAEPGQGIKETQYF	TGTGCCAGCAGCGCAGAACCGGGACAGGGGATTAAAGAGACCCAGTACTTC
NA	TRBV6-6	TRBJ2-1	NA	CASSHLGNEQFF	TGTGCCAGCAGTCATCTCGGGAATGAGCAGTTCTTC
NA	TRBV7-2	TRBJ1-2	NA	CASRPDSKGYTF	TGTGCCAGCAGACCGGACAGTAAGGGCTACACCTTC
NA	TRBV19	TRBJ1-2	TRBD1	CASAPGTAVYGYTF	TGTGCCAGCGCCCCGGGGACAGCCGTCTACGGCTACACCTTC
NA	TRBV6-1	TRBJ2-5	TRBD2	CASSARGGLQETQYF	TGTGCCAGCAGCGCCCGGGGGGGGCTGCAAGAGACCCAGTACTTC
NA	TRBV30	TRBJ2-5	NA	CAWSERVGETQYF	TGTGCCTGGAGTGAGAGGGTTGGAGAGACCCAGTACTTC
medium-sized	TRBV7-6	TRBJ1-6	TRBD1	CASSSGTGPYSPLHF	TGTGCCAGCAGCTCCGGGACAGGGCCCTATTCACCCCTCCACTTT
few	TRBV6-4	TRBJ1-6	TRBD1	CASSAGTGVNLHF	TGTGCCAGCAGTGCCGGGACAGGGGTTAACCTCCACTTT
NA	TRBV4-3	TRBJ2-2	NA	CASSQTTGSLGELFF	TGCGCCAGCAGCCAGACTACAGGGTCCCTCGGGGAGCTGTTTTTT
NA	TRBV9	TRBJ2-2	NA	CASSVVQAGELFF	TGTGCCAGCAGCGTAGTTCAGGCCGGGGAGCTGTTTTTT
NA	TRBV9	TRBJ2-3	TRBD1	CASSVGGGPGGPRPQYF	TGTGCCAGCAGCGTAGGAGGGGGCCCTGGGGGCCCCCGTCCGCAGTATTTT
NA	TRBV7-2	TRBJ2-1	TRBD1	CASSPWTGEGEQFF	TGTGCCAGCAGCCCCTGGACAGGGGAGGGTGAGCAGTTCTTC
NA	TRBV4-3	TRBJ2-7	TRBD2	CASSQGLVNYEQYF	TGCGCCAGCAGCCAGGGACTAGTCAACTACGAGCAGTACTTC
NA	TRBV19	TRBJ1-6	TRBD1	CASTMGQPNSPLHF	TGTGCCAGTACAATGGGACAGCCGAATTCACCCCTCCACTTT
NA	TRBV7-3	TRBJ2-3	TRBD2	CASSLKEGRDDTQYF	TGTGCCAGCAGCTTAAAGGAGGGGAGGGATGATACGCAGTATTTT
NA	TRBV30	TRBJ1-2	TRBD1	CAWSFNRGRDGYTF	TGTGCCTGGAGTTTCAACAGGGGGCGAGATGGCTACACCTTC
NA	TRBV27	TRBJ2-7	NA	CASSPWPGLSSYEQYF	TGTGCCAGCAGTCCGTGGCCGGGATTAAGCTCCTACGAGCAGTACTTC
NA	TRBV5-5	TRBJ2-5	TRBD2	CASSSSSGAETQYF	TGTGCCAGCAGCTCGTCTAGCGGGGCAGAGACCCAGTACTTC
NA	TRBV27	TRBJ1-1	NA	CASSPLGGGSTEAFF	TGTGCCAGCAGTCCCCTCGGGGGGGGGAGCACTGAAGCTTTCTTT
NA	TRBV6-5	TRBJ2-1	NA	CASSYLAYNEQFF	TGTGCCAGCAGTTACTTAGCCTACAATGAGCAGTTCTTC
NA	TRBV19	TRBJ1-5	NA	CASNVFLQGEGQPQHF	TGTGCCAGTAACGTATTCTTACAGGGTGAGGGTCAGCCCCAGCATTTT
NA	TRBV27	TRBJ2-5	TRBD2	CASSPSTGGKTQYF	TGTGCCAGCAGTCCCTCGACCGGGGGGAAGACCCAGTACTTC